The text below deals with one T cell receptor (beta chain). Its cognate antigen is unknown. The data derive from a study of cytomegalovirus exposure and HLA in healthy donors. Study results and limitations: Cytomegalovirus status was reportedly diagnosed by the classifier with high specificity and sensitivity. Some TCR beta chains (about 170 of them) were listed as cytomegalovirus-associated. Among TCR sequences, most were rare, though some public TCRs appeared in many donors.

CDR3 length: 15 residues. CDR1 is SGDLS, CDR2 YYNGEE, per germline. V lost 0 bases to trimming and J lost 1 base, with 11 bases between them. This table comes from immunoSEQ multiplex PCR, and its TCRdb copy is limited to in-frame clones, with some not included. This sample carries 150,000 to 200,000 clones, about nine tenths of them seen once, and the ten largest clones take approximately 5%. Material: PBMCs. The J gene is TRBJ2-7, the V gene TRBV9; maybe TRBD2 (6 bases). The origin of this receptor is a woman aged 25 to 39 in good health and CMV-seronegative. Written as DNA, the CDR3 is TGTGCCAGCAGCGTAGGGGGGGATTCGTCCTACGAGCAGTACTTC. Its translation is CASSVGGDSSYEQYF. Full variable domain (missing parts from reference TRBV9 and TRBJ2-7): DSGVTQTPKHLITATGQRVTLRCSPRSGDLSVYWYQQSLDQGLQFLIQYYNGEERAKGNILERFSAQQFPDLHSELNLSSLELGDSALYFCASSVGGDSSYEQYFGPGTRLTVT.